These T cell receptor beta chains were read from a single sample in a study of T-cell memory formation after mild COVID-19. MiXCR was run by TCRdb on the 5' RACE reads, yielding one entry per CDR3 protein. The profile shows tens of thousands of distinct CDR3 sequences, approximately 15% of them singletons. The sequenced sample consisted of PBMCs or a T cell subset sorted from them (not recorded which). These TCRs come from an adult woman who had mild COVID-19 (a few samples of this study predate the infection). Cell type and time point are not known. The CDR3 runs from the conserved cysteine through the conserved F or W. Fields, in order: J gene, D gene, V gene, CDR3 protein. The D gene is left open where the match is weak.

j_call: TRBJ2-1
d_call: -
v_call: TRBV7-9
cdr3_aa: CASSFFGDDNEQFF

j_call: TRBJ2-1
d_call: TRBD2
v_call: TRBV9
cdr3_aa: CASKGTSGSNEQFF

j_call: TRBJ1-1
d_call: -
v_call: TRBV18
cdr3_aa: CASSGGSTEAFF

j_call: TRBJ2-2
d_call: TRBD2
v_call: TRBV3-1
cdr3_aa: CASSQVSAGGNTGELFF

j_call: TRBJ2-3
d_call: TRBD1
v_call: TRBV3-1
cdr3_aa: CASSIRDRAHDTQYF

j_call: TRBJ2-1
d_call: TRBD2
v_call: TRBV11-2
cdr3_aa: CASSLGIAGAAFDEQFF

j_call: TRBJ2-5
d_call: -
v_call: TRBV20-1
cdr3_aa: CSARDKARVTKETQYF

j_call: TRBJ2-3
d_call: TRBD2
v_call: TRBV4-2
cdr3_aa: CASSQEGGLAGTDTQYF

j_call: TRBJ2-7
d_call: -
v_call: TRBV13
cdr3_aa: CASSLIHRANHSYEQYF

j_call: TRBJ2-7
d_call: -
v_call: TRBV7-9
cdr3_aa: CASSFISSYEQYF

j_call: TRBJ2-4
d_call: -
v_call: TRBV6-5
cdr3_aa: CASSYSNLDIQYF